This passage covers 32 T cell receptor beta chains from one sample sequenced in a study of T cells in pancreatic ductal adenocarcinoma. Surgery without prior neoadjuvant therapy was the treatment of the selected pancreatic ductal adenocarcinoma patients. The method was immunoSEQ multiplex PCR; TCRdb's version includes in-frame clones alone and lacks a portion of them. The table includes 85,000 to 120,000 clones, over 90% detected once. Sample: PBMCs. The receptors come from a human donor with pancreatic ductal adenocarcinoma.

V is TRBV5-1 and J is TRBJ2-4; D might be TRBD2 (6 bases). The germline V gene has CDR1 SGHRS and CDR2 YFSETQ. CDR3 length equals 18 residues. The ends were cut back, 3 bases at V and 2 bases at J, with 21 bases in the middle. Here the CDR3 DNA reads TGCGCCAGCAGCTCGGGGACCTCCTGGGAGGTAACCAAAAACATTCAGTACTTC. Protein product: CASSSGTSWEVTKNIQYF. The full variable domain, its missing parts supplied by reference TRBV5-1 and TRBJ2-4, is KAGVTQTPRYLIKTRGQQVTLSCSPISGHRSVSWYQQTPGQGLQFLFEYFSETQRNKGNFPGRFSGRQFSNSRSEMNVSTLELGDSALYLCASSSGTSWEVTKNIQYFGAGTRLSVL.

In nucleotides, the CDR3 is TGTGCCAGCAGTTTATTTTGGGCTAGCGGATCCTACGAGCAGTACTTC. It specifies CASSLFWASGSYEQYF. The chain employs TRBV27 and TRBJ2-7, with 7 bases fitting TRBD2. Germline V lookup: CDR1 MNHEY, CDR2 SMNVEV (reference sequence). J gave up 1 base and V 1 base, and 7 bases lay outside the gene matches. The CDR3 has 16 amino acids.

The rearrangement uses TRBV5-4 and TRBJ2-7, with TRBD2 matching over 9 bases. The J segment lost 7 bases and the V segment lost 4 bases, leaving 9 bases of the junction unmatched. The CDR3 contains 14 residues. CDR1 and CDR2 from the germline V gene are SGHNT and YYREEE (reference sequence). Here the CDR3 DNA reads TGTGCCAGCAGCGGCGCTAGCGGGACGAGGGAGCAGTACTTC. Protein sequence: CASSGASGTREQYF.

The rearrangement joins TRBV4-3 to TRBJ2-5, with 7 bases aligning to TRBD2. V dropped 1 base and J dropped 5; count of bases not matched to a gene: 4. Germline V lookup: CDR1 LGHNA, CDR2 YSLEER. The CDR3 runs to 14 residues. This CDR3 is CASSQVRGYETQYF. In DNA, the CDR3 is TGCGCCAGCAGCCAAGTGCGGGGGTACGAGACCCAGTACTTC.

The V and J genes are TRBV5-1 and TRBJ2-7; 10 positions agree with TRBD2. The germline gives CDR1 SGHRS, CDR2 YFSETQ. V lost 0 bases and J lost 4; bases outside the gene matches: 7. This CDR3 has 16 residues. CDR3 sequence: CASSLDRGTSDYEQYF. The CDR3 region has the DNA TGCGCCAGCAGCTTGGACAGGGGGACTAGCGATTACGAGCAGTACTTC. Based on the CDR3 plus reference TRBV5-1 and TRBJ2-7, the full variable domain is KAGVTQTPRYLIKTRGQQVTLSCSPISGHRSVSWYQQTPGQGLQFLFEYFSETQRNKGNFPGRFSGRQFSNSRSEMNVSTLELGDSALYLCASSLDRGTSDYEQYFGPGTRLTVT.

CDR3 sequence (DNA): TGTGCCACCAGCACGACGGGAGGGCCGGATACGCAGTATTTT. Its translation is CATSTTGGPDTQYF. The chain recombines TRBV15 with TRBJ2-3, with 8 bases matching TRBD2. V lost 4 bases and J lost 6; bases outside the gene matches: 6. Germline V lookup: CDR1 LNHNV, CDR2 YYDKDF (reference sequence). The length of the CDR3 is 14 residues. The complete variable domain, with remaining parts taken from reference TRBV15 and TRBJ2-3, reads DAMVIQNPRYQVTQFGKPVTLSCSQTLNHNVMYWYQQKSSQAPKLLFHYYDKDFNNEADTPDNFQSRRPNTSFCFLDIRSPGLGDTAMYLCATSTTGGPDTQYFGPGTRLTVL.

V is TRBV29-1 and J is TRBJ2-1; a possible D gene is TRBD1 (6 bases). Germline values: CDR1 SQVTM, CDR2 ANQGSEA. This CDR3 spans 16 amino acids. V lost 4 bases and J 4 bases, leaving 20 bases between the germline ends. The CDR3 DNA reads as TGCAGCGTTGCCCTTGAGACAGGCCTAATATACAATGAGCAGTTCTTC. Amino acids: CSVALETGLIYNEQFF.

This clone was counted once. This chain links TRBV28 with TRBJ2-7; 12 nucleotides align to TRBD2. The CDR3 has 14 residues. Trimming at V came to 5 bases and at J to 3 bases, leaving 2 bases not matched to a gene. From germline, CDR1 is MDHEN and CDR2 SYDVKM. The CDR3 loop is CASSTGLAGYEQYF. The CDR3 DNA reads as TGTGCCAGCAGTACGGGACTAGCGGGCTACGAGCAGTACTTC.

This clone has just a few counts. The rearrangement links TRBV10-3 to TRBJ1-4; D remains ambiguous. V shed 5 bases and J shed 8 bases, with 9 bases lying between them. This CDR3 comprises 12 residues. Per the germline V gene, CDR1 is ENHRY and CDR2 is SYGVKD. In DNA, the CDR3 is TGTGCCATCAGTTCCAGTGGCGAAAAACTGTTTTTT. The encoded protein is CAISSSGEKLFF.

Comments on this clone: Other DNA sequences in the same sample also yield this CDR3. The J gene is TRBJ2-7, the V gene TRBV28; 10 bases match TRBD1. V lost 5 bases to trimming and J lost 3 bases; unmatched junction nucleotides: 4. The CDR3 spans 14 residues. Germline V gene data show CDR1 as MDHEN and CDR2 as SYDVKM. CDR3 in amino acids: CASSRDRGLYEQYF. The CDR3 nucleotides are TGTGCCAGCAGTCGCGACAGGGGGCTCTACGAGCAGTACTTC.

The chain couples TRBV9 to TRBJ1-1; 7 positions agree with TRBD1. From germline, CDR1 is SGDLS and CDR2 YYNGEE. With V trimmed by 4 bases and J by 0 bases, 6 bases remained unmatched. The CDR3 covers 15 residues. The chain's CDR3 is CASSPGQIMNTEAFF. CDR3 DNA: TGTGCCAGCAGCCCGGGACAGATCATGAACACTGAAGCTTTCTTT.

This chain joins TRBV29-1 and TRBJ2-7, with D possibly matching TRBD1 (6 bases). Germline CDR1 reads SQVTM; CDR2 reads ANQGSEA. The CDR3 has 13 amino acids. V was clipped by 6 bases and J by 2 bases, with 14 bases between them. In DNA form, the CDR3 reads TGCAGCGTCCTCAGCCGGGACACCTACGAGCAGTACTTC. Its protein is CSVLSRDTYEQYF.

This chain connects TRBV28 to TRBJ1-4; 8 positions match TRBD1. This CDR3 is built from 15 residues. The germline CDR1 and CDR2 sequences are MDHEN and SYDVKM. J gave up 8 bases and V 6 bases, and 11 bases lay outside the gene matches. CDR3 sequence reads: CASRSGQGASEKLFF. Written as DNA, the CDR3 is TGTGCCAGCAGATCGGGGCAGGGGGCAAGCGAAAAACTGTTTTTT.

The chain joins TRBV9 to TRBJ2-7; D is uncertain. This CDR3 has 14 residues. Germline V gene data show CDR1 as SGDLS and CDR2 as YYNGEE. The V end lost 2 bases, the J end lost 0 bases, and 9 bases lay between the germline ends. The CDR3 spells CASSVSTSSYEQYF. In nucleotides, the CDR3 is TGTGCCAGCAGCGTTTCAACGAGCTCCTACGAGCAGTACTTC. Based on the CDR3 plus reference TRBV9 and TRBJ2-7, the full variable domain is DSGVTQTPKHLITATGQRVTLRCSPRSGDLSVYWYQQSLDQGLQFLIQYYNGEERAKGNILERFSAQQFPDLHSELNLSSLELGDSALYFCASSVSTSSYEQYFGPGTRLTVT.

The V call is TRBV18, the J call TRBJ2-2, with D unresolved. This CDR3 is 13 amino acids long. V lost 0 bases and J lost 13, with 12 bases in between. The germline V gene encodes CDR1 KGHSH and CDR2 LQKENI. CDR3 region: CASSPPLLEALFF. CDR3 in DNA: TGTGCCAGCTCACCACCCTTATTAGAAGCGCTGTTTTTT.

The rearrangement links TRBV6-5 to TRBJ2-7; D might be TRBD1 (6 bases). Between the trimmed V and J ends, which lost 0 bases and 1 base, there was a span of 13 bases. CDR1 is MNHEY and CDR2 is SVGAGI in the germline V gene. The CDR3 length is 16 residues. CDR3 DNA: TGTGCCAGCAGTTACTCGAGGCAGGGGTCGTCCTACGAGCAGTACTTC. Its translation: CASSYSRQGSSYEQYF.

The CDR3 here is CASSYMGSYTEAFF. The CDR3 coding sequence is TGTGCCAGCAGTTACATGGGGAGTTATACTGAAGCTTTCTTT. V gene TRBV6-5 combines with J gene TRBJ1-1; D is unclear. V was trimmed by 2 bases and J by 5 bases, leaving 12 bases between them. Germline values: CDR1 MNHEY, CDR2 SVGAGI. This CDR3 is 14 amino acids long.

The chain carries TRBV5-6 and TRBJ2-7, with D possibly being TRBD2 (5 bases). Trimming left V 4 bases short and J 1 base short, with 9 bases between. The CDR3 loop spans 13 amino acids. Germline CDR1 reads SGHDT; CDR2 reads YYEEEE. The CDR3 region is CASSPGISYEQYF. In nucleotides, the CDR3 is TGTGCCAGCAGCCCGGGGATTTCCTACGAGCAGTACTTC.

This clone has a single count. The chain has TRBV11-1 and TRBJ2-5; 14 positions match TRBD2. The CDR3 covers 18 residues. The germline gives CDR1 SGHAT, CDR2 FQDESV (reference sequence). Losses at the gene ends were 3 bases for V and 3 bases for J; bases not matched to a gene: 9. This CDR3 is CASSFGGRLAGGEETQYF. CDR3 coding DNA: TGTGCCAGCAGCTTCGGGGGCCGACTAGCGGGAGGGGAAGAGACCCAGTACTTC.

The chain couples TRBV5-4 to TRBJ2-7; 9 bases map to TRBD2. V lost 4 bases to trimming and J lost 9 bases; unmatched junction nucleotides: 14. The germline gives CDR1 SGHNT, CDR2 YYREEE (reference sequence). The CDR3 length is 15 residues. CDR3 coding DNA: TGTGCCAGCAGCGATGGGACTAGCCCGGACGGGGTGCAGTACTTC. Encoded protein: CASSDGTSPDGVQYF.

The chain joins TRBV5-1 to TRBJ2-1; D remains ambiguous. This CDR3 contains 14 residues. Trimming shortened V by 0 bases and J by 8 bases, and 12 bases separated the two germline ends. Germline lookup yields CDR1 SGHRS and CDR2 YFSETQ. The CDR3 region has the DNA TGCGCCAGCAGCTTGGATAGATTTGTCGATGAGCAGTTCTTC. Its translation is CASSLDRFVDEQFF.

The chain couples TRBV9 to TRBJ2-3; 10 bases line up with TRBD1. V was clipped by 3 bases and J by 4 bases; unmatched bases: 2. The CDR3 covers 14 residues. Germline values: CDR1 SGDLS, CDR2 YYNGEE. The CDR3 sequence: CASSAGTGADTQYF. DNA for the CDR3: TGTGCCAGCAGCGCCGGGACAGGGGCAGATACGCAGTATTTT.

The V gene is TRBV5-1, the J gene TRBJ1-4; D ambiguous. In germline, CDR1 is SGHRS, CDR2 YFSETQ. V was shortened by 0 bases and J by 0 bases, with 6 bases between the two germline ends. CDR3 length: 15 amino acids. Written as DNA, the CDR3 is TGCGCCAGCAGCTTGGACAGTGCAACTAATGAAAAACTGTTTTTT. Its protein is CASSLDSATNEKLFF. Complete variable domain (other parts from reference TRBV5-1 and TRBJ1-4): KAGVTQTPRYLIKTRGQQVTLSCSPISGHRSVSWYQQTPGQGLQFLFEYFSETQRNKGNFPGRFSGRQFSNSRSEMNVSTLELGDSALYLCASSLDSATNEKLFFGSGTQLSVL.

This clone was seen once. This chain links TRBV6-5 with TRBJ1-2; no reliable D call. The CDR3 sequence is 15 residues long. Germline CDR1 reads MNHEY; CDR2 reads SVGAGI. V lost 5 bases and J lost 0, with 13 bases in between. In DNA form, the CDR3 reads TGTGCCAGCAGTCCAAGCGGTCAGACTAACTATGGCTACACCTTC. Amino acids: CASSPSGQTNYGYTF.

The genes are TRBV5-5 and TRBJ1-5; the D is unclear. This CDR3 spans 15 amino acids. Germline lookup yields CDR1 SGHKS and CDR2 YYEKEE (reference sequence). Trimming cost V 2 bases and J 0 bases, with 9 bases left between them. This chain's CDR3 is CASSFDGNSNQPQHF. CDR3 nucleotide sequence: TGTGCCAGCAGCTTTGACGGGAATAGCAATCAGCCCCAGCATTTT.

J is TRBJ2-2 and V is TRBV27; TRBD1 is a possible D gene (6 bases). The CDR3 runs to 15 residues. V gave up 3 bases and J gave up 7 bases, with 15 bases separating them. The germline CDR1 and CDR2 sequences are MNHEY and SMNVEV (reference sequence). The CDR3 protein is CASSFFFQGIGELFF. CDR3 bases: TGTGCCAGCAGTTTTTTCTTTCAGGGGATCGGGGAGCTGTTTTTT.

The rearrangement joins TRBV6-5 to TRBJ2-7, with 8 bases fitting TRBD2. CDR3 length equals 15 residues. Looked up from germline, CDR1 is MNHEY and CDR2 is SVGAGI. After removal of 6 bases from V and 0 bases from J, the junction contained 7 bases not matched to a gene. DNA of the CDR3: TGTGCCAGCAGCGGCGTAGGGACTAGCTCCTACGAGCAGTACTTC. Residues: CASSGVGTSSYEQYF.

The rearrangement uses TRBV12-2 and TRBJ2-7; the table's D call, TRBD2, has no DNA check behind it. TRBV12-2 is a pseudogene segment. The CDR3 totals 16 residues. The CDR3 region has the DNA TGTGCAAGTCGCTTAGTCCGGGAGCCTCCTGGGTACGAGCAGTACTTC. It yields the protein CASRLVREPPGYEQYF.

The rearrangement links TRBV10-1 to TRBJ1-1, with D possibly TRBD1 on 5 matching bases. Germline assignment: CDR1 WNHNN and CDR2 SYGVQD (reference sequence). CDR3 length: 14 amino acids. Trimming took off 5 bases at V and 1 base at J, with 11 bases between the two ends. CDR3 sequence reads: CASSLDTANTEAFF. The CDR3 bases are TGCGCCAGCAGTTTGGACACTGCGAACACTGAAGCTTTCTTT.

CDR3 nucleotide sequence: TGTGCCAGCAGCTTAAACAGGGTGTCTCAGCCCCAGCATTTT. Translating it yields CASSLNRVSQPQHF. This chain links TRBV7-2 with TRBJ1-5; possibly TRBD1 for D (6 bases). CDR3 length: 14 residues. With 2 bases removed from V and 6 bases from J, the gap between germline ends came to 11 bases. CDR1 is SGHTA and CDR2 is FQGNSA in the germline V gene.

The V and J genes are TRBV9 and TRBJ2-1; 8 bases are shared with TRBD2. Germline CDR1 SGDLS, CDR2 YYNGEE. The CDR3 sequence is 18 residues long. The V and J ends lost 0 bases and 3 bases, in that order; junction bases with no gene match: 11. The CDR3 nucleotides read TGTGCCAGCAGCGTAGTGAGCGGCAGCGGGAGTTACTACAATGAGCAGTTCTTC. It encodes CASSVVSGSGSYYNEQFF.

This chain joins TRBV18 and TRBJ2-7, with TRBD1 matching 9 bases. The V and J ends lost 5 bases and 3 bases, in that order; junction bases with no gene match: 5. From germline, CDR1 is KGHSH and CDR2 LQKENI. The CDR3 has 14 amino acids. Written as DNA, the CDR3 is TGTGCCAGCTCAAGTTTGGACAGGGGCTACGAGCAGTACTTC. This translates into CASSSLDRGYEQYF.